Presented here are 27 T cell receptor beta chains from one specimen sequenced in a study of T cells in Graves' hyperthyroidism and ophthalmopathy. RNA transcripts provided the source from which TCR beta CDR3 regions were amplified. HTBI primers were employed in a first-round RT-PCR of the TCR CDR3. TCRdb itself ran the multiplex PCR reads through MiXCR, one entry per CDR3 protein. The sample has 300,000 to 400,000 distinct CDR3 sequences, over 15% seen once. Source material: blood. Receptor source: a woman aged 45 to 65 with Graves' hyperthyroidism.

The chain employs TRBV12-3 or TRBV12-4 and TRBJ2-3, with 14 bases identical to TRBD2. This CDR3 contains 16 residues. The V gene end was trimmed by 7 bases and the J gene end by 4 bases; junction bases not matched to a gene: 7. CDR3 sequence reads: CASTTGLAGVSDTQYF. CDR3 DNA sequence: TGTGCCAGCACCACGGGACTAGCGGGAGTCTCAGATACGCAGTATTTT.

The chain is built from TRBV20-1 and TRBJ2-7; D perhaps matches TRBD2 (6 bases). The V gene lost 0 bases and the J gene lost 3 bases, with 12 bases spanning the gap. Germline-derived CDR1 and CDR2 are DFQATT and SNEGSKA (reference sequence). The CDR3 has 14 residues. The CDR3 bases are TGCAGTGCTAGAGATTCTAGCGCAAGCTACGAGCAGTACTTC. Its translation is CSARDSSASYEQYF.

This clonotype was seen repeatedly, ten times or more. The V and J genes are TRBV2 and TRBJ1-4; the D gene is possibly TRBD1 (5 bases). Trimming left V 1 base short and J 0 bases short, with 9 bases between. CDR1 and CDR2 (germline): SNHLY, FYNNEI. The length of the CDR3 is 16 residues. The chain's CDR3 is CASSEDSGATNEKLFF. CDR3 DNA sequence: TGTGCCAGCAGTGAAGACTCGGGGGCAACTAATGAAAAACTGTTTTTT.

Remarks on this clonotype: Its ends do not fully match the called genes, so a read error is possible. This chain uses TRBV12-3 or TRBV12-4 with TRBJ1-2; 7 bases agree with TRBD1. The CDR3 has 12 residues. The chain's CDR3 is CASSLSGTAYSF. The DNA for the CDR3 is TGTGCCAGCAGTTTATCGGGGACAGCCTACAGCTTC.

This clonotype came up a few times. The chain combines TRBV20-1 with TRBJ2-5; 8 positions match TRBD2. V was pared by 4 bases and J by 4 bases, with 17 bases of the junction left unmatched. The length of the CDR3 is 17 residues. Germline lookup yields CDR1 DFQATT and CDR2 SNEGSKA (reference sequence). CDR3 amino acids: CSAISGARAGVLETQYF. The DNA of the CDR3 is TGCAGTGCTATCTCGGGTGCCAGAGCGGGGGTATTAGAGACCCAGTACTTC.

This clonotype has at least ten counts. The chain uses TRBV12-3 or TRBV12-4 and TRBJ2-3; 11 bases fit TRBD2. This CDR3 comprises 15 residues. After removal of 8 bases from V and 4 bases from J, the junction contained 8 bases not matched to a gene. The CDR3 spells CASGTSGRAPDTQYF. In DNA, the CDR3 is TGTGCCAGCGGGACTAGCGGCAGAGCCCCAGATACGCAGTATTTT.

The genes are TRBV10-3 and TRBJ1-1; D perhaps matches TRBD1 (5 bases). From germline, CDR1 is ENHRY and CDR2 SYGVKD. The CDR3 has 12 residues. V was trimmed by 9 bases and J by 1 base, leaving 9 bases between them. The CDR3 loop reads CAMRGPNTEAFF. The CDR3 bases are TGTGCCATGAGGGGTCCGAACACTGAAGCTTTCTTT.

This clonotype was seen repeatedly, ten times or more. The CDR3 DNA is TGCGCCAGCAGCCCCGACCAACTAGCGGGGTACAATGAGCAGTTCTTC. It is translated as CASSPDQLAGYNEQFF. This chain connects TRBV5-1 to TRBJ2-1; TRBD2 aligns across 10 bases. Trimming removed 4 bases from V and 4 bases from J; junction bases left unmatched: 8. Germline CDR1 is SGHRS and CDR2 is YFSETQ. This CDR3 comprises 16 residues.

The rearrangement links TRBV4-1 to TRBJ1-1, with TRBD1 as a possible D gene (5 bases). Trimming cost V 1 base and J 5 bases, with 14 bases left between them. Germline assignment: CDR1 MGHRA and CDR2 YSYEKL. This CDR3 spans 15 amino acids. The CDR3, as DNA: TGCGCCAGCAGCCAAGTCATGGCAGGGAGGACTGAAGCTTTCTTT. Its translation is CASSQVMAGRTEAFF.

The J gene is TRBJ1-1, the V gene TRBV19; no definite D call. The CDR3 totals 16 residues. V gave up 6 bases and J gave up 3 bases, with 20 bases separating them. CDR1 and CDR2 (germline): LNHDA, SQIVND (reference sequence). CDR3 sequence reads: CASRAPRVRIDTEAFF. CDR3 sequence (DNA): TGTGCCAGTAGGGCGCCGAGGGTTCGGATTGACACTGAAGCTTTCTTT.

This clonotype has more than one count but fewer than ten. The chain couples TRBV14 to TRBJ2-7; 9 bases are a match to TRBD2. V was clipped by 0 bases and J by 5 bases; unmatched bases: 2. The CDR3 has 14 residues. CDR1 and CDR2 from the germline V gene are SGHDN and FVKESK. CDR3 nucleotide sequence: TGTGCCAGCAGCCAAGAGTGGACTAGCGACGAGCAGTACTTC. Translation: CASSQEWTSDEQYF.

This rearrangement joins TRBV9 to TRBJ2-1, with D hard to call. The germline V gene encodes CDR1 SGDLS and CDR2 YYNGEE. The length of the CDR3 is 13 residues. V lost 0 bases to trimming and J lost 5 bases, with 6 bases between them. Here the CDR3 reads CASSVGTNNEQFF. CDR3 in DNA: TGTGCCAGCAGCGTAGGTACTAACAATGAGCAGTTCTTC.

This clonotype was recorded many times. The V call is TRBV27, the J call TRBJ2-1, with D hard to call. CDR1 is MNHEY, CDR2 SMNVEV, per germline (reference sequence). Between the trimmed V and J ends, which lost 4 bases and 9 bases, there was a span of 7 bases. The CDR3 loop spans 11 amino acids. The CDR3 DNA reads TGTGCCAGCAGTTCCGGTGTTGAGCAGTTCTTC. Translation: CASSSGVEQFF.

CDR3 nucleotide sequence: TGCGCCAGCAGCTTAGGCGACATGGGAGGCACCGGGGAGCTGTTTTTT. Translation: CASSLGDMGGTGELFF. The genes are TRBV5-1 and TRBJ2-2, with a weak D call TRBD2 (6 bases). Trimming took 2 bases from V and 4 from J, leaving 15 bases between them. The CDR3 spans 16 residues. Germline V CDR1 and CDR2: SGHRS, YFSETQ.

V usage is TRBV20-1 and J usage is TRBJ1-5; possibly TRBD1 for D (6 bases). CDR1 is DFQATT, CDR2 SNEGSKA, per germline (reference sequence). There are 14 residues in the CDR3. With 4 bases removed from V and 4 bases from J, the gap between germline ends came to 14 bases. The CDR3 nucleotides are TGCAGTGCTACCTCACAGGGTCGGAATCAGCCCCAGCATTTT. This gives the protein CSATSQGRNQPQHF.

Ten or more counts support this clonotype. CDR3 DNA: TGTGCCAGCAGTGCCTCCCAGGGCACTGAAGCTTTCTTT. Translation gives CASSASQGTEAFF. The chain uses TRBV12-3 or TRBV12-4 and TRBJ1-1; TRBD1 is a possible D gene (5 bases). V was trimmed by 5 bases and J by 4 bases, leaving 11 bases between them. The CDR3 is 13 residues long.

This clonotype occurred many times. The chain joins TRBV28 to TRBJ2-3; D is possibly TRBD1 (6 bases). This CDR3 is built from 13 residues. V was cut by 5 bases and J by 6 bases, with 12 bases left in between. The germline V gene encodes CDR1 MDHEN and CDR2 SYDVKM. The CDR3 DNA follows: TGTGCCAGCAGTCTACCAGACAGGGATACGCAGTATTTT. Translated, it gives CASSLPDRDTQYF.

In its sample, this clonotype ranks as large. The rearrangement uses TRBV30 and TRBJ2-5; weak D call: TRBD1 (7 bases). CDR1 and CDR2 from the germline V gene are GTSNPN and SVGIG (reference sequence). The CDR3 has 15 amino acids. V shed 5 bases and J shed 1 base, with 17 bases lying between them. CDR3 nucleotides: TGTGCCTGGGCCCCTCAGGGGGGTTTCCAAGAGACCCAGTACTTC. It codes for CAWAPQGGFQETQYF.

The chain uses TRBV5-1 and TRBJ2-7; 11 nucleotides line up with TRBD1. V lost 3 bases and J lost 4; bases outside the gene matches: 3. CDR1 and CDR2 (germline): SGHRS, YFSETQ. The CDR3 loop spans 14 amino acids. Here the CDR3 reads CASSSGQGAYEQYV. DNA for the CDR3: TGCGCCAGCAGCTCCGGACAGGGGGCTTACGAGCAGTACGTC.

At least ten counts were recorded for this clonotype. The genes are TRBV20-1 and TRBJ2-1, with D perhaps given as TRBD1 or TRBD2 (5 bases each). V lost 2 bases and J lost 3, with 17 bases in between. Germline loops: CDR1 DFQATT, CDR2 SNEGSKA (reference sequence). CDR3 length equals 16 residues. The CDR3 sequence is CSARPSGGEYYNEQFF. The CDR3 coding sequence is TGCAGTGCTAGACCGAGTGGGGGTGAATACTACAATGAGCAGTTCTTC.

This clonotype turned up a few times. The J gene is TRBJ1-3, the V gene TRBV10-3; D ambiguous. Per germline, CDR1 ENHRY and CDR2 SYGVKD. V was trimmed by 3 bases and J by 0 bases, leaving 9 bases between them. There are 15 residues in the CDR3. Written as DNA, the CDR3 is TGTGCCATCAGTGACCCGACGGCCTCTGGAAACACCATATATTTT. This sequence encodes CAISDPTASGNTIYF.

This clonotype was seen repeatedly, ten times or more. The V call is TRBV11-2, the J call TRBJ2-5; D not certain. CDR1 is SGHAT and CDR2 is FQNNGV in the germline V gene. The CDR3 extends over 14 amino acids. Trimming took off 5 bases at V and 1 base at J, with 11 bases between the two ends. The chain's CDR3 is CASSPIRGQETQYF. CDR3 DNA sequence: TGTGCCAGCAGCCCCATTCGCGGCCAAGAGACCCAGTACTTC.

This clonotype was counted between two and nine times. J is TRBJ2-3 and V is TRBV7-3; D gene ambiguous. The CDR3 covers 13 residues. The ends were cut back, 1 base at V and 4 bases at J, with 6 bases in the middle. From germline, CDR1 is SGHTA and CDR2 FQGTGA. In DNA, the CDR3 is TGTGCCAGCAGCTTAATGTTCGCAGATACGCAGTATTTT. Translated, it gives CASSLMFADTQYF.

CDR3 bases: TGCGCCAGCGGCTACCCCCCGGGACAGGGCTCCAATGAGCAGTTCTTC. Amino acid sequence: CASGYPPGQGSNEQFF. This chain links TRBV4-1 with TRBJ2-1; 9 nucleotides align to TRBD1. Germline V gene lookup returns CDR1 MGHRA and CDR2 YSYEKL. The CDR3 loop spans 16 amino acids. With 8 bases clipped from V and 6 bases from J, the junction kept 14 bases outside the gene matches.

This clonotype has just a few counts. The gene calls are TRBV5-1 and TRBJ2-2; D ambiguous. Trimming removed 1 base from V and 6 bases from J, with 4 bases in between. Germline V gene lookup returns CDR1 SGHRS and CDR2 YFSETQ. The length of the CDR3 is 12 residues. CDR3 loop: CASSLPSGELFF. The CDR3 nucleotides read TGCGCCAGCAGCTTGCCTTCCGGGGAGCTGTTTTTT.

V usage is TRBV4-1 and J usage is TRBJ1-5, with unresolved D. This CDR3 has 15 residues. V was pared by 1 base and J by 0 bases, with 7 bases between. From germline, CDR1 is MGHRA and CDR2 YSYEKL. CDR3: CASSQVQASNQPQHF. DNA for the CDR3: TGCGCCAGCAGCCAAGTCCAGGCTAGCAATCAGCCCCAGCATTTT.

This clonotype was observed a few times. This chain links TRBV5-1 with TRBJ2-3; D uncertain. V was cut by 1 base and J by 1 base, with 13 bases left in between. The CDR3 has 16 residues. Germline V gene lookup returns CDR1 SGHRS and CDR2 YFSETQ. The CDR3 region is CASSLSPGWGTDTQYF. CDR3 sequence (DNA): TGCGCCAGCAGCTTGAGCCCGGGCTGGGGCACAGATACGCAGTATTTT.